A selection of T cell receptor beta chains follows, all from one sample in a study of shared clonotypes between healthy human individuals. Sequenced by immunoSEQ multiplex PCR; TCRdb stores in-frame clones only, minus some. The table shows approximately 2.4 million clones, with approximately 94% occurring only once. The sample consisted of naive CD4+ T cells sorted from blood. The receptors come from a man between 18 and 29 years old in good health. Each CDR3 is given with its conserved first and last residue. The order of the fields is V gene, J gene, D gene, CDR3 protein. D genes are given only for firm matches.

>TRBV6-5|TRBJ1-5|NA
CASSYGAANQPQHF
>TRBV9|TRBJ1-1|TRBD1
CASSVDPGQGASAFF
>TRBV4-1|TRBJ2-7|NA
CASSQEVGEQYF
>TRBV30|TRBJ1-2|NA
CAWSVPAGGYTF
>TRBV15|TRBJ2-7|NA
CATSRDMASYEQYF
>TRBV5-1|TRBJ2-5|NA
CASSLVSSGQETQYF
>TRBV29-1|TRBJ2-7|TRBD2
CSVRPGLATYEQYF
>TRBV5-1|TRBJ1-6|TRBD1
CASSLAGQGYSPLHF
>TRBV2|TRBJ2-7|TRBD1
CASTIGQGNYEQYF
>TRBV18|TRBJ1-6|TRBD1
CASSQYASGTGLSSYNSPLHF
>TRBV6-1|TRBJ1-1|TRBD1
CASTLTGENTEAFF
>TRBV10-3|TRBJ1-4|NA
CAISERDSATNEKLFF
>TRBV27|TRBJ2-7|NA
CASSRSGSYEQYF
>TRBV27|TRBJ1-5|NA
CASRQDRVGPQHF
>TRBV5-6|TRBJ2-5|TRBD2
CASSRGLAGIQETQYF
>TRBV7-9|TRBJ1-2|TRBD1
CASSLGDRAGGYTF
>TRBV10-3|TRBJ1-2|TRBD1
CAISETGGSDYGYTF
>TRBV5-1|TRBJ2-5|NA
CASSLGPLNVAQYF
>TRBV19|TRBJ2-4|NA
CASSMPELAKNIQYF
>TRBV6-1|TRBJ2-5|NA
CASSENRETQYF
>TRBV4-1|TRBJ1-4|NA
CASSHMPLPPRYRRTNEKLFF
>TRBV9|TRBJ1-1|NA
CASSVEVDRGNTEAFF
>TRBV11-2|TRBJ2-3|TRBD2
CASSLTTLAADTQYF
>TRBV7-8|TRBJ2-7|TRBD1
CASSPPRGHEQYF
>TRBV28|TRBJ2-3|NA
CASSLGRVTDTQYF
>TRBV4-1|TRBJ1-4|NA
CASSQDQRGRGETTNEKLFF
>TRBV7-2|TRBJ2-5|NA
CASSREGRQETQYF
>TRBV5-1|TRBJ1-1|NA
CASSLGTEAFF
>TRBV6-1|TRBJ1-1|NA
CASIRGQSMNTEAFF
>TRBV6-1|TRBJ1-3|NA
CASGGAVRNTIYF
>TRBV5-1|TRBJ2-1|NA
CASSEMAPSSYNEQFF
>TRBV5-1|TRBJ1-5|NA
CASSPTPSGNQPQHF
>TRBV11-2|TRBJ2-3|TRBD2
CASSLGDYLTGTDTQYF
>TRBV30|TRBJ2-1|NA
CAWSVWRGQYNEQFF
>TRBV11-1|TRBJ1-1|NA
CASSFNRDPEAFF
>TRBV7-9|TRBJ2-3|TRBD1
CASSLAGRGLVDTQYF
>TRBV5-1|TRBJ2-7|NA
CASSLRAGTYEQYF
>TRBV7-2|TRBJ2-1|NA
CASSSRGAEKQFF
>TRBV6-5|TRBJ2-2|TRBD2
CASTLAGGGTGELFF
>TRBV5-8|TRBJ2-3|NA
CASSLEGWTQYF
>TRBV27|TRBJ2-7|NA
CASSSPGRITYEQYF
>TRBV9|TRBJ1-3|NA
CASSVGVISGNTIYF
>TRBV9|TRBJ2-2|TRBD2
CASSVGLVAGVNTGELFF
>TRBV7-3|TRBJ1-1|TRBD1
CASSARQGTEAFF
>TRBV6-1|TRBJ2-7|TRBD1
CASSKRGQAAYEQYF
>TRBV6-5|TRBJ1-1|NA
CASSSSPRTEAFF
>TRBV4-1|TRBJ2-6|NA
CASSQAVGYSGANVLTF
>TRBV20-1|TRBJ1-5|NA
CSAGENQPQHF
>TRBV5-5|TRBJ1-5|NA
CASSAWQMNQPQHF
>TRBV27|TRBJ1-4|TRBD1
CASSLAGTGYEKLFF
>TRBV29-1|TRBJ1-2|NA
CSVGGGYGYTF
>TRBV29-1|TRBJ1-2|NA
CSVEIPQGGGGYTF
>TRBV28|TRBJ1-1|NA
CASSSPGVGTEAFF
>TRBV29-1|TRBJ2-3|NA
CSVQRGSTDTQYF